A single sample is the source of the 20 T cell receptor beta chains below, sequenced in a study of metastatic and nonmetastatic thyroid tumors. TCRdb used MiXCR to call clones anew from the PCR reads. Among tens of thousands of clones listed, roughly 15% were seen once. No patient received treatment before thyroid surgery. Source material: blood. Source of these receptors: a female donor with papillary thyroid cancer or a benign thyroid nodule (not recorded which). Some clones in this sample may be carry-over from other donors' samples.

This clone occurred many times. In the same sample, other DNA sequences code for this CDR3. This chain joins TRBV10-1 and TRBJ2-3, with 12 bases fitting TRBD2. V dropped 2 bases and J dropped 4; count of bases not matched to a gene: 4. Germline V gene data show CDR1 as WNHNN and CDR2 as SYGVQD (reference sequence). The CDR3 spans 16 residues. In DNA, the CDR3 is TGCGCCAGCAGTGAGGGGGCTAGCGGGAGGGCAGATACGCAGTATTTT. Its protein is CASSEGASGRADTQYF.

V and J are TRBV27 and TRBJ2-2, with D uncertain. Looked up from germline, CDR1 is MNHEY and CDR2 is SMNVEV (reference sequence). The CDR3 covers 9 residues. Deletions cut 7 bases from V and 6 bases from J, with 0 bases between. The CDR3 DNA is TGTGCCAGCACCGGGGAGCTGTTTTTT. Encoded protein: CASTGELFF.

This clone showed up just a few times. V gene TRBV6-1 combines with J gene TRBJ2-7; 10 bases line up with TRBD2. J lost 3 bases, V lost 6 bases, and 8 bases had no gene match. The CDR3 is 15 residues long. CDR1 and CDR2 (germline): MNHNS, SASEGT. The CDR3, as DNA: TGTGCCAGCAGCCCTTCGCTAGCGGGGGACTACGAGCAGTACTTC. Protein sequence: CASSPSLAGDYEQYF.

The J gene is TRBJ2-1, the V gene TRBV20-1; D ambiguous. Germline V gene data show CDR1 as DFQATT and CDR2 as SNEGSKA (reference sequence). Between the trimmed V and J ends, which lost 5 bases and 6 bases, there was a span of 11 bases. The length of the CDR3 is 12 residues. CDR3 residues: CSAPAQTNEQFF. CDR3 bases: TGCAGTGCTCCCGCCCAGACCAATGAGCAGTTCTTC.

In its sample, this clone was seen many times. This sequence joins TRBV27 and TRBJ2-1, with D perhaps TRBD1 (6 bases). CDR1 is MNHEY and CDR2 is SMNVEV in the germline V gene (reference sequence). CDR3 size: 13 residues. Between the trimmed V and J ends, which lost 3 bases and 4 bases, there was a span of 7 bases. CDR3 bases: TGTGCCAGCAGTTTGAGGGGGTACAATGAGCAGTTCTTC. Amino acids: CASSLRGYNEQFF.

Ten or more counts support this clone. The chain links TRBV6-1 to TRBJ1-2, with a weak D call TRBD1 (6 bases). The V gene lost 2 bases and the J gene lost 4 bases, with 8 bases spanning the gap. The CDR3 is made up of 13 amino acids. Germline V gives CDR1 MNHNS, CDR2 SASEGT. The CDR3 loop is CASSERGGYGYTF. CDR3 bases: TGTGCCAGCAGTGAAAGGGGGGGCTATGGCTACACCTTC.

The chain joins TRBV10-3 to TRBJ2-5, with a weak D call TRBD2 (6 bases). This CDR3 is built from 16 residues. From germline, CDR1 is ENHRY and CDR2 SYGVKD. Trimming stripped 4 bases from V and 2 bases from J, with 17 bases between. CDR3 nucleotides: TGTGCCATCAGTGGCGGGTCTAGCGTGCCTCAAGAGACCCAGTACTTC. Translated: CAISGGSSVPQETQYF.

This clone was counted many times. The chain combines TRBV24-1 with TRBJ2-7, with 8 bases aligning to TRBD1. This CDR3 has 15 residues. Germline CDR1 is KGHDR and CDR2 is SFDVKD. V gave up 4 bases and J gave up 5 bases; unmatched junction bases: 9. CDR3 residues: CATSDPRTGFDEQYF. The CDR3 DNA reads as TGTGCCACCAGTGACCCCAGGACAGGGTTTGACGAGCAGTACTTC.

As concerns this clone: A much larger clone is a single base away; this may be a read error. The rearrangement joins TRBV11-2 to TRBJ2-1, with D maybe TRBD2 (6 bases). From germline, CDR1 is SGHAT and CDR2 FQNNGV. With 2 bases removed from V and 0 bases from J, the gap between germline ends came to 17 bases. This CDR3 contains 18 residues. The CDR3 region is CASSLRLDLPSSYNEQFF. CDR3 nucleotides: TGTGCCAGCAGCTTAAGACTAGACCTGCCTTCCTCCTACAATGAGCAGTTCTTC. The complete variable domain, with remaining parts taken from reference TRBV11-2 and TRBJ2-1, reads EAGVAQSPRYKIIEKRQSVAFWCNPISGHATLYWYQQILGQGPKLLIQFQNNGVVDDSQLPKDRFSAERLKGVDSTLKIQPAKLEDSAVYLCASSLRLDLPSSYNEQFFGPGTRLTVL.

This clone was observed a few times. This sequence joins TRBV19 and TRBJ2-3; TRBD2 matches 8 bases. Germline V lookup: CDR1 LNHDA, CDR2 SQIVND (reference sequence). This CDR3 spans 13 amino acids. V was pared by 5 bases and J by 8 bases, with 6 bases of the junction left unmatched. CDR3 loop: CASSGRTSSTQYF. The CDR3 DNA reads TGTGCCAGTAGTGGTAGGACTAGCTCTACGCAGTATTTT.

CDR3 sequence reads: CASSRTRIEETQYF. The CDR3 nucleotides read TGTGCCAGCAGCCGCACCCGAATTGAAGAGACCCAGTACTTC. V and J are TRBV3-1 and TRBJ2-5; no definite D call. The CDR3 length is 14 residues. Germline V gene lookup returns CDR1 LGHDT and CDR2 YNNKEL (reference sequence). V was pared by 4 bases and J by 3 bases, with 12 bases between.

The chain is built from TRBV2 and TRBJ2-7; D is possibly TRBD1 (6 bases). This CDR3 has 15 amino acids. V dropped 5 bases and J dropped 7 bases, with 21 bases sitting between them. CDR1 SNHLY and CDR2 FYNNEI come from the germline V gene. CDR3 coding DNA: TGTGCCAGCAGTCCTGGATCAGGGGCACATGTGGAGCAGTACTTC. Residues: CASSPGSGAHVEQYF.

This clone was detected many times. The chain combines TRBV10-1 with TRBJ1-2, with 8 bases matching TRBD1. Germline-derived CDR1 and CDR2 are WNHNN and SYGVQD (reference sequence). The CDR3 is made up of 13 amino acids. Germline trimming cut 5 bases from V and 6 bases from J; bases unmatched to any gene: 5. The CDR3 sequence: CASSMTGVDGYTF. In nucleotides, the CDR3 is TGCGCCAGCAGTATGACAGGGGTGGATGGCTACACCTTC.

This clone was seen at least ten times. V is TRBV10-3 and J is TRBJ2-3, with 8 bases matching TRBD1. The CDR3 runs 14 residues. Germline trimming cut 7 bases from V and 0 bases from J; bases unmatched to any gene: 3. Germline assignment: CDR1 ENHRY and CDR2 SYGVKD. The CDR3 loop is CAITRTGSTDTQYF. CDR3 in DNA: TGTGCCATCACTCGGACAGGGAGCACAGATACGCAGTATTTT.

This clone showed up many times. This chain joins TRBV6-5 and TRBJ2-5, with TRBD2 as a possible D gene (5 bases). This CDR3 region has 13 residues. Trimming pared 2 bases from V and 3 bases from J, leaving 7 bases between. Germline CDR1 and CDR2: MNHEY and SVGAGI. CDR3 in DNA: TGTGCCAGCAGTTACATGGGAGAAGAGACCCAGTACTTC. It yields the protein CASSYMGEETQYF.

In this sample, this clone turned up a few times. The chain is built from TRBV12-3 or TRBV12-4 and TRBJ2-1; 7 bases map to TRBD2. CDR3 length: 14 residues. J was trimmed by 4 bases and V by 5 bases; bases with no gene match: 5. The CDR3 here is CASSHSSGYNEQFF. The CDR3 region has the DNA TGTGCCAGCAGTCACTCTAGCGGATACAATGAGCAGTTCTTC.

V is TRBV11-3 and J is TRBJ2-3; TRBD2 matches at 7 bases. Germline CDR1 and CDR2: SGHNT and YENEEA. The ends lost 5 bases at V and 5 bases at J; junction bases unmatched: 10. The CDR3 has 15 residues. CDR3 region: CASSPEPGGKDTQYF. The CDR3 DNA reads TGTGCCAGCAGCCCCGAACCCGGGGGGAAAGATACGCAGTATTTT. The full variable domain, in which reference TRBV11-3 and TRBJ2-3 provide the parts outside the CDR3, is EAGVVQSPRYKIIEKKQPVAFWCNPISGHNTLYWYLQNLGQGPELLIRYENEEAVDDSQLPKDRFSAERLKGVDSTLKIQPAELGDSAVYLCASSPEPGGKDTQYFGPGTRLTVL.

This clone turned up a few times. The chain joins TRBV18 to TRBJ2-5; D is uncertain. Germline V lookup: CDR1 KGHSH, CDR2 LQKENI. Trimming left V 0 bases short and J 5 bases short, with 13 bases between. The CDR3 totals 15 residues. CDR3 loop: CASSPPTGIGETQYF. CDR3 nucleotide sequence: TGTGCCAGCTCACCACCTACGGGTATCGGCGAGACCCAGTACTTC. The entire variable domain, with the rest obtained from reference TRBV18 and TRBJ2-5, is as follows: NAGVMQNPRHLVRRRGQEARLRCSPMKGHSHVYWYRQLPEEGLKFMVYLQKENIIDESGMPKERFSAEFPKEGPSILRIQQVVRGDSAAYFCASSPPTGIGETQYFGPGTRLLVL.

At least ten counts were recorded for this clone. A much larger clone is a single base away; this may be a read error. The CDR3 ends on some other residue instead of the conserved phenylalanine or tryptophan, so this is likely a read error. The V gene is TRBV7-9, the J gene TRBJ2-1; D gene unclear. The CDR3 contains 11 residues. Germline loops: CDR1 SEHNR, CDR2 FQNEAQ (reference sequence). With 5 bases removed from V and 5 bases from J, the gap between germline ends came to 4 bases. CDR3 sequence (DNA): TGTGCCAGCAGCCCTCACAATGAGCAGTTCCTC. Protein product: CASSPHNEQFL.

This clone came up a few times. This clone may be a read error of a much larger clone one base away. This same CDR3 is encoded by further DNA sequences in the sample. DNA of the CDR3: TGTGCCTGGAGGTTAGCAGGGACCTCTGGAAACACCATATATTTT. Translated: CAWRLAGTSGNTIYF. The V call is TRBV30, the J call TRBJ1-3; D is perhaps TRBD1 (5 bases). From germline, CDR1 is GTSNPN and CDR2 SVGIG (reference sequence). Trimming left V 3 bases short and J 0 bases short, with 12 bases between. This CDR3 region has 15 residues.